Below are 29 T cell receptor beta chains sequenced from a single sample in a study of blood T cell repertoires in COVID-19. The table came from immunoSEQ multiplex PCR; TCRdb's copy has only in-frame clones and leaves some out. Seen here are about 100,000 clones, 90% to 95% observed once, and the top ten hold 5.5% to 7%. Sequenced: peripheral blood. The receptor source for this set is a human donor in a cohort sampled during active COVID-19.

The rearrangement links TRBV12-5 to TRBJ1-1; D not resolved. Germline loops: CDR1 LGHNT, CDR2 FRNRAP. This CDR3 has 13 residues. V lost 2 bases and J lost 8, with 12 bases in between. CDR3 residues: CASGLSPPREAFF. Written as DNA, the CDR3 is TGTGCTAGTGGTTTGTCCCCACCTAGAGAAGCTTTCTTT.

Only a few counts were recorded for this clone. This rearrangement joins TRBV10-1 to TRBJ1-2; D not certain. Germline V gives CDR1 WNHNN, CDR2 SYGVQD (reference sequence). The CDR3 is made up of 13 amino acids. The V and J ends lost 2 bases and 8 bases respectively, with 12 bases between them. Here the CDR3 DNA reads TGCGCCAGCAGTGAGAGTCCCGGACTAGGCTACACCTTC. The encoded protein is CASSESPGLGYTF.

The V and J genes are TRBV7-6 and TRBJ2-1, with D perhaps matching TRBD2 (7 bases). In germline, CDR1 is SGHVS, CDR2 FNYEAQ. This CDR3 comprises 15 residues. V lost 6 bases to trimming and J lost 1 base, with 13 bases between them. CDR3 coding DNA: TGTGCCAGCAGTAACGAGGGGGGGTCCTACAATGAGCAGTTCTTC. Residues: CASSNEGGSYNEQFF.

This chain connects TRBV30 to TRBJ1-4; 7 bases map to TRBD1. The trim removed 7 bases at V and 7 bases at J, leaving 6 bases unmatched. The CDR3 length is 12 residues. Germline loops: CDR1 GTSNPN, CDR2 SVGIG (reference sequence). The CDR3 DNA follows: TGTGCCTTTCCCCAGGGGGGTGAAAAACTGTTTTTT. This gives the protein CAFPQGGEKLFF.

The V and J genes are TRBV3-1 (or the pseudogene TRBV3-2) and TRBJ1-1, with D perhaps matching TRBD1 (5 bases). The CDR3 loop spans 15 amino acids. In germline, CDR1 is LGHDT, CDR2 YNNKEL (reference sequence). V lost 4 bases and J lost 9, with 21 bases in between. The CDR3 DNA reads TGTGCCAGCAGCCCTGTCGCGACAGTAGGAGTTAAAGCTTTCTTT. Protein product: CASSPVATVGVKAFF.

CDR3 amino acids: CSARGTDTQYF. The CDR3 region has the DNA TGCAGCGCCAGGGGTACAGATACGCAGTATTTT. The chain joins TRBV29-1 to TRBJ2-3; tentatively, D is TRBD1 (6 bases). CDR1 and CDR2 (germline): SQVTM, ANQGSEA. The CDR3 spans 11 residues. Between the trimmed V and J ends, which lost 7 bases and 3 bases, there was a span of 8 bases.

The chain links TRBV2 to TRBJ1-5, with D perhaps TRBD1 (6 bases). V was clipped by 0 bases and J by 5 bases, with 14 bases between them. This CDR3 has 16 amino acids. The germline gives CDR1 SNHLY, CDR2 FYNNEI. Here the CDR3 reads CASSEALGQSYQPQHF. The CDR3 region has the DNA TGTGCCAGCAGTGAAGCACTCGGACAGAGCTATCAGCCCCAGCATTTT.

V and J are TRBV19 and TRBJ1-3; no reliable D call. CDR3 size: 16 residues. Per germline, CDR1 LNHDA and CDR2 SQIVND (reference sequence). Trimming took off 5 bases at V and 0 bases at J, with 14 bases between the two ends. The CDR3 is CASSHGLGYSGNTIYF. The CDR3 DNA is TGTGCCAGTAGTCACGGACTGGGATACTCTGGAAACACCATATATTTT.

The rearrangement joins TRBV7-2 to TRBJ2-1, with 7 bases identical to TRBD1. V dropped 5 bases and J dropped 3; count of bases not matched to a gene: 10. CDR1 is SGHTA, CDR2 FQGNSA, per germline. The CDR3 extends over 16 amino acids. This chain's CDR3 is CASSQIPQGHYNEQFF. In nucleotides, the CDR3 is TGTGCCAGCAGCCAAATCCCACAGGGGCACTACAATGAGCAGTTCTTC. The complete variable domain, with remaining parts taken from reference TRBV7-2 and TRBJ2-1, reads GAGVSQSPSNKVTEKGKDVELRCDPISGHTALYWYRQSLGQGLEFLIYFQGNSAPDKSGLPSDRFSAERTGGSVSTLTIQRTQQEDSAVYLCASSQIPQGHYNEQFFGPGTRLTVL.

V usage is TRBV18 and J usage is TRBJ2-1, with TRBD2 matching 12 bases. CDR3 length equals 15 residues. Germline CDR1 reads KGHSH; CDR2 reads LQKENI. J lost 10 bases, V lost 6 bases, and 10 bases had no gene match. CDR3 sequence reads: CASSRTSGTDYEQFF. The DNA for the CDR3 is TGTGCCAGCTCCAGGACTAGCGGGACCGATTACGAGCAGTTCTTC.

The CDR3 sequence: CASSGDVRGLSYGYTF. The DNA for the CDR3 is TGTGCCAGCAGTGGGGATGTCAGGGGGCTTTCCTATGGCTACACCTTC. The rearrangement uses TRBV6-1 and TRBJ1-2; 8 nucleotides match TRBD1. The CDR3 consists of 16 residues. Germline V CDR1 and CDR2: MNHNS, SASEGT. V dropped 4 bases and J dropped 4; count of bases not matched to a gene: 11.

The chain links TRBV11-2 to TRBJ2-7; 12 bases are shared with TRBD2. V lost 4 bases, J lost 5 bases, and 12 bases stayed unmatched. The germline CDR1 and CDR2 sequences are SGHAT and FQNNGV. The CDR3 has 17 amino acids. The CDR3 coding sequence is TGTGCCAGCAGCTCATCCTCCCTACTAGCGGGAGGCGACGAGCAGTACTTC. Its translation is CASSSSSLLAGGDEQYF. Together with reference TRBV11-2 and TRBJ2-7, the CDR3 gives the full variable domain: EAGVAQSPRYKIIEKRQSVAFWCNPISGHATLYWYQQILGQGPKLLIQFQNNGVVDDSQLPKDRFSAERLKGVDSTLKIQPAKLEDSAVYLCASSSSSLLAGGDEQYFGPGTRLTVT.

The chain joins TRBV24-1 to TRBJ2-1, with 9 nucleotides matching TRBD2. Looked up from germline, CDR1 is KGHDR and CDR2 is SFDVKD. The J segment lost 0 bases and the V segment lost 4 bases, leaving 9 bases of the junction unmatched. CDR3 length equals 18 residues. CDR3 sequence: CATSDLAGGPISYNEQFF. CDR3 DNA sequence: TGTGCCACCAGTGACTTGGCGGGAGGGCCGATCTCCTACAATGAGCAGTTCTTC.

This clone was detected once. The CDR3 region is CASSIDSLRETQYF. In nucleotides, the CDR3 is TGTGCCAGTAGTATAGACAGCCTCAGGGAGACCCAGTACTTC. The rearrangement joins TRBV19 to TRBJ2-5; D gene unclear. Per germline, CDR1 LNHDA and CDR2 SQIVND (reference sequence). The CDR3 has 14 amino acids. The V end lost 0 bases, the J end lost 5 bases, and 10 bases lay between the germline ends.

The chain recombines TRBV7-2 with TRBJ2-5; D uncertain. Trimming pared 2 bases from V and 5 bases from J, leaving 9 bases between. Germline values: CDR1 SGHTA, CDR2 FQGNSA. This CDR3 region has 13 residues. CDR3 amino acids: CASSLRFRETQYF. CDR3 DNA: TGTGCCAGCAGCTTACGTTTTCGGGAGACCCAGTACTTC.

This chain uses TRBV7-2 with TRBJ2-5; D unclear. Germline CDR1 and CDR2: SGHTA and FQGNSA. This CDR3 contains 15 residues. The ends were cut back, 3 bases at V and 0 bases at J, with 11 bases in the middle. In DNA form, the CDR3 reads TGTGCCAGCAGCTTTGGCCTCTCGTACCAAGAGACCCAGTACTTC. As protein: CASSFGLSYQETQYF.

The gene calls are TRBV19 and TRBJ1-3; D perhaps matches TRBD1 (6 bases). The V gene's germline CDR1 is LNHDA and CDR2 SQIVND (reference sequence). This CDR3 is 14 amino acids long. The V and J ends lost 7 bases and 0 bases respectively, with 10 bases between them. CDR3 in amino acids: CASKDRHSGNTIYF. As DNA, the CDR3 is TGTGCCAGTAAGGACAGACACTCTGGAAACACCATATATTTT.

The chain combines TRBV11-2 with TRBJ2-7; possibly TRBD1 for D (6 bases). Germline V gene lookup returns CDR1 SGHAT and CDR2 FQNNGV. Trimming pared 2 bases from V and 3 bases from J, leaving 17 bases between. The CDR3 is made up of 16 amino acids. This chain's CDR3 is CASSLSGTGPVYEQYF. DNA of the CDR3: TGTGCCAGCAGCTTAAGCGGCACAGGGCCGGTCTACGAGCAGTACTTC.

The chain links TRBV19 to TRBJ1-2, with unresolved D. Germline CDR1 is LNHDA and CDR2 is SQIVND (reference sequence). CDR3 length: 14 residues. The germline V and J ends were trimmed by 3 bases and 2 bases, with 10 bases remaining between them. The CDR3 bases are TGTGCCAGTAGTATCAGAGGGATGAACTATGGCTACACCTTC. The encoded protein is CASSIRGMNYGYTF. Complete variable domain (other parts from reference TRBV19 and TRBJ1-2): DGGITQSPKYLFRKEGQNVTLSCEQNLNHDAMYWYRQDPGQGLRLIYYSQIVNDFQKGDIAEGYSVSREKKESFPLTVTSAQKNPTAFYLCASSIRGMNYGYTFGSGTRLTVV.

The CDR3 nucleotides read TGCGCCAGCAGCCAGGAGGGGACAGGGTCCTACGAGCAGTACTTC. It is translated as CASSQEGTGSYEQYF. This sequence joins TRBV4-3 and TRBJ2-7, with 9 bases fitting TRBD1. The germline CDR1 and CDR2 sequences are LGHNA and YSLEER. CDR3 length: 15 amino acids. V trimming: 3 bases; J trimming: 1 base; junction bases outside the gene matches: 4.

The chain couples TRBV30 to TRBJ2-7; 9 bases align to TRBD2. The germline V gene encodes CDR1 GTSNPN and CDR2 SVGIG (reference sequence). V dropped 0 bases and J dropped 4; count of bases not matched to a gene: 7. The CDR3 has 15 residues. The CDR3 sequence: CAWSVRASGTYEQYF. The CDR3 DNA reads as TGTGCCTGGAGTGTACGGGCTAGCGGGACTTACGAGCAGTACTTC.

As DNA, the CDR3 is TGTGCCAGCAGCCAACCGGGACAGGCGCCGGGCTACACCTTC. This translates into CASSQPGQAPGYTF. This chain connects TRBV4-2 to TRBJ1-2; the match to TRBD1 covers 8 bases. Germline CDR1 LGHNA, CDR2 YNFKEQ. The CDR3 runs 14 residues. With 2 bases clipped from V and 8 bases from J, the junction kept 7 bases outside the gene matches.

The CDR3 coding sequence is TGTGCCAGCAGCCCCGAAGGGGCCACTGAAGCTTTCTTT. Amino acid sequence: CASSPEGATEAFF. The V gene is TRBV7-9, the J gene TRBJ1-1; D is possibly TRBD1 (5 bases). V was shortened by 5 bases and J by 4 bases, with 11 bases between the two germline ends. The CDR3 contains 13 residues. Germline lookup yields CDR1 SEHNR and CDR2 FQNEAQ (reference sequence).

The CDR3 region is CASSPASLQGDYEQYF. In DNA form, the CDR3 reads TGTGCCAGCAGCCCTGCTTCGTTGCAGGGGGATTACGAGCAGTACTTC. The rearrangement links TRBV7-8 to TRBJ2-7; 7 bases align to TRBD1. This CDR3 region has 16 residues. From germline, CDR1 is SGHVS and CDR2 FQNEAQ. The V segment lost 5 bases and the J segment 4 bases; nucleotides outside the gene matches: 14.

The rearrangement uses TRBV19 and TRBJ1-5, with D hard to call. The V end was cut by 5 bases, the J end by 1 base, with 12 bases between. The CDR3 sequence is 15 residues long. Germline CDR1 LNHDA, CDR2 SQIVND (reference sequence). Here the CDR3 reads CASSSWGGSNQPQHF. The CDR3 nucleotides are TGTGCCAGTAGTTCGTGGGGAGGGAGCAATCAGCCCCAGCATTTT. The variable domain in full, completed from reference TRBV19 and TRBJ1-5, reads DGGITQSPKYLFRKEGQNVTLSCEQNLNHDAMYWYRQDPGQGLRLIYYSQIVNDFQKGDIAEGYSVSREKKESFPLTVTSAQKNPTAFYLCASSSWGGSNQPQHFGDGTRLSIL.

The gene calls are TRBV18 and TRBJ2-5; tentatively, D is TRBD1 (6 bases). Trimming cost V 2 bases and J 1 base, with 14 bases left between them. Germline values: CDR1 KGHSH, CDR2 LQKENI. This CDR3 is 16 amino acids long. CDR3 nucleotides: TGTGCCAGCTCACCAGTTTCTTGGACAGTCCAAGAGACCCAGTACTTC. Protein sequence: CASSPVSWTVQETQYF.

This CDR3 is CASSEQGAATEAFF. DNA for the CDR3: TGTGCCAGCAGCGAACAGGGGGCGGCAACTGAAGCTTTCTTT. V and J are TRBV9 and TRBJ1-1; 9 bases agree with TRBD1. Germline lookup yields CDR1 SGDLS and CDR2 YYNGEE. CDR3 length: 14 amino acids. The junction had 5 bases not matched to a gene; V was cut back by 3 bases and J by 5 bases.

The chain has TRBV5-6 and TRBJ2-1, with D tentatively TRBD2 (5 bases). Between the trimmed V and J ends, which lost 1 base and 0 bases, there was a span of 20 bases. Looked up from germline, CDR1 is SGHDT and CDR2 is YYEEEE. This CDR3 contains 19 residues. The CDR3 region is CASSLRGGRTLYSYNEQFF. The CDR3 region has the DNA TGTGCCAGCAGCTTGCGGGGTGGACGAACCTTATACTCCTACAATGAGCAGTTCTTC.

In this sample, this clone turned up once. The chain links TRBV15 to TRBJ2-5; 10 bases are shared with TRBD2. Per the germline V gene, CDR1 is LNHNV and CDR2 is YYDKDF (reference sequence). This CDR3 comprises 15 residues. J lost 9 bases, V lost 0 bases, and 7 bases had no gene match. The chain's CDR3 is CATSRDASGRGPQYF. CDR3 bases: TGTGCCACCAGCAGAGATGCTAGCGGGAGAGGGCCCCAGTACTTC.